Listed here are 26 T cell receptor beta chains from one sample, sequenced in a study of immune evolution from preneoplasia to lung adenocarcinoma. The protocol was immunoSEQ multiplex PCR, while the TCRdb copy is restricted to in-frame clones and leaves out a portion. The table records under 4,000 clones, about half of them present only once. Sequenced: FFPE normal lung tissue adjacent to the tumor. All receptors come from a person in their fifties with lung adenocarcinoma.

V and J are TRBV28 and TRBJ1-2; the D gene is possibly TRBD1 (5 bases). Germline CDR1 reads MDHEN; CDR2 reads SYDVKM. V lost 3 bases and J lost 1, with 21 bases in between. This CDR3 region has 18 residues. CDR3 nucleotide sequence: TGTGCCAGCAGTTTCGGTGCAGGGCTGGGATTCTATAACTATGGCTACACCTTC. This encodes CASSFGAGLGFYNYGYTF.

CDR3 sequence (DNA): TGTGCCAGCAGTCGCGGACAGAATGGCTACACCTTC. It codes for CASSRGQNGYTF. The chain joins TRBV28 to TRBJ1-2; possibly TRBD1 for D (6 bases). V lost 5 bases, J lost 6 bases, and 10 bases lay in between. CDR1 MDHEN and CDR2 SYDVKM come from the germline V gene. The CDR3 spans 12 residues.

The chain couples TRBV7-9 to TRBJ1-3; no clear D. CDR1 is SEHNR and CDR2 is FQNEAQ in the germline V gene (reference sequence). The CDR3 has 13 residues. V lost 5 bases, J lost 3 bases, and 8 bases lay in between. The CDR3 is CASSAEFGNTIYF. DNA of the CDR3: TGTGCCAGCAGCGCTGAATTTGGAAACACCATATATTTT. Variable domain in full (rest from reference TRBV7-9 and TRBJ1-3): DTGVSQNPRHKITKRGQNVTFRCDPISEHNRLYWYRQTLGQGPEFLTYFQNEAQLEKSRLLSDRFSAERPKGSFSTLEIQRTEQGDSAMYLCASSAEFGNTIYFGEGSWLTVV.

This chain connects TRBV19 to TRBJ2-1; D perhaps matches TRBD2 (5 bases). This CDR3 contains 13 residues. Trimming removed 4 bases from V and 8 bases from J, with 12 bases in between. The germline CDR1 and CDR2 sequences are LNHDA and SQIVND (reference sequence). The CDR3 coding sequence is TGTGCCAGTAGTAGGTGGGAGAGGTATGAGCAGTTCTTC. It is translated as CASSRWERYEQFF.

This sequence joins TRBV4-1 and TRBJ1-1, with 9 bases matching TRBD1. CDR1 MGHRA and CDR2 YSYEKL come from the germline V gene. Trimming at V came to 4 bases and at J to 5 bases, leaving 8 bases not matched to a gene. CDR3 size: 15 residues. Here the CDR3 reads CASSRLTGGETEAFF. DNA of the CDR3: TGCGCCAGCAGCCGCCTTACAGGGGGCGAGACTGAAGCTTTCTTT.

This clone was counted between two and nine times. V gene TRBV10-3 combines with J gene TRBJ2-3, with D perhaps TRBD2 (5 bases). Per germline, CDR1 ENHRY and CDR2 SYGVKD. The CDR3 sequence is 14 residues long. The V and J ends lost 2 bases and 1 base respectively, with 7 bases between them. The CDR3 coding sequence is TGTGCCATCAGTGAGACCGGGGGCACAGATACGCAGTATTTT. It encodes CAISETGGTDTQYF.

A few counts support this clone. The rearrangement joins TRBV2 to TRBJ1-2; a possible D gene is TRBD1 (6 bases). The germline CDR1 and CDR2 sequences are SNHLY and FYNNEI. The CDR3 is made up of 12 amino acids. Between the trimmed V and J ends, which lost 5 bases and 5 bases, there was a span of 9 bases. The DNA of the CDR3 is TGTGCCAGCAGTTGGACAGCTTATGGCTACACCTTC. As protein: CASSWTAYGYTF.

This clone was seen a few times. The rearrangement joins TRBV28 to TRBJ1-5, with D possibly TRBD1 on 5 matching bases. The germline gives CDR1 MDHEN, CDR2 SYDVKM. V lost 4 bases, J lost 4 bases, and 11 bases lay in between. This CDR3 is built from 14 residues. The CDR3 is CASSSPGGNQPQHF. CDR3 nucleotide sequence: TGTGCCAGCAGTTCCCCCGGGGGGAATCAGCCCCAGCATTTT.

This clone was detected a few times. The CDR3 reads CASSEGIGRDYGYTF. DNA of the CDR3: TGTGCCAGCAGCGAAGGGATCGGCAGGGACTATGGCTACACCTTC. The genes are TRBV9 and TRBJ1-2; a weak D match, TRBD1 (5 bases). Trimming stripped 3 bases from V and 3 bases from J, with 15 bases between. Germline lookup yields CDR1 SGDLS and CDR2 YYNGEE. CDR3 length equals 15 residues. The whole variable domain, remainder taken from reference TRBV9 and TRBJ1-2, is DSGVTQTPKHLITATGQRVTLRCSPRSGDLSVYWYQQSLDQGLQFLIQYYNGEERAKGNILERFSAQQFPDLHSELNLSSLELGDSALYFCASSEGIGRDYGYTFGSGTRLTVV.

The J gene is TRBJ2-5, the V gene TRBV18; D is unclear. The CDR3 has 13 residues. V was clipped by 8 bases and J by 5 bases, with 15 bases between them. CDR1 is KGHSH and CDR2 is LQKENI in the germline V gene. DNA for the CDR3: TGTGCCAGCCACGGATGGGAACCGGAGACCCAGTACTTC. This gives the protein CASHGWEPETQYF.

This clone showed up just a few times. The DNA for the CDR3 is TGTGCCAGCAGTTACGATAGCAATCAGCCCCAGCATTTT. It specifies CASSYDSNQPQHF. The chain has TRBV6-6 and TRBJ1-5; D not certain. Per germline, CDR1 MNHNY and CDR2 SVGAGI (reference sequence). The CDR3 extends over 13 amino acids. V was pared by 2 bases and J by 0 bases, with 2 bases between.

In its sample, this clone was seen a few times. V gene TRBV30 combines with J gene TRBJ1-2; D call uncertain. The germline CDR1 and CDR2 sequences are GTSNPN and SVGIG (reference sequence). This CDR3 comprises 11 residues. V lost 5 bases and J 3 bases, leaving 7 bases between the germline ends. CDR3 sequence (DNA): TGTGCCTGGTTGGAACACTATGGCTACACCTTC. Encoded protein: CAWLEHYGYTF.

A few counts support this clone. The chain uses TRBV19 and TRBJ1-2; the D is unclear. V dropped 7 bases and J dropped 6 bases, with 9 bases sitting between them. The length of the CDR3 is 11 residues. Germline assignment: CDR1 LNHDA and CDR2 SQIVND (reference sequence). CDR3 loop: CASNGGNGYTF. The CDR3 coding sequence is TGTGCCAGTAATGGTGGGAATGGCTACACCTTC. Complete variable domain (other parts from reference TRBV19 and TRBJ1-2): DGGITQSPKYLFRKEGQNVTLSCEQNLNHDAMYWYRQDPGQGLRLIYYSQIVNDFQKGDIAEGYSVSREKKESFPLTVTSAQKNPTAFYLCASNGGNGYTFGSGTRLTVV.

Turning to this clone: Other DNA sequences in the same sample also yield this CDR3. Here the CDR3 reads CASSLGRDSSYEQYF. The CDR3 DNA follows: TGTGCCAGCAGCTTGGGCCGGGACAGCTCCTACGAGCAGTACTTC. The chain uses TRBV5-4 and TRBJ2-7; 7 positions agree with TRBD1. Germline V gene data show CDR1 as SGHNT and CDR2 as YYREEE (reference sequence). The V gene end was trimmed by 0 bases and the J gene end by 0 bases; junction bases not matched to a gene: 3. The CDR3 totals 15 residues.

The chain links TRBV10-2 to TRBJ2-2; possible D gene TRBD1, 6 bases. Trimming took 0 bases from V and 7 from J, leaving 12 bases between them. The CDR3 spans 15 residues. Germline-derived CDR1 and CDR2 are WSHSY and SAAADI. CDR3 nucleotides: TGCGCCAGCAGTGAGTCGACACAGGGTGGCGGGGAGCTGTTTTTT. It codes for CASSESTQGGGELFF.

The rearrangement links TRBV29-1 to TRBJ1-1; 9 nucleotides agree with TRBD1. The junction had 9 bases not matched to a gene; V was cut back by 5 bases and J by 2 bases. Germline CDR1 is SQVTM and CDR2 is ANQGSEA. The CDR3 extends over 15 amino acids. CDR3 sequence reads: CSVKGQGGDNTEAFF. CDR3 DNA: TGCAGCGTTAAGGGACAGGGAGGGGATAACACTGAAGCTTTCTTT.

This chain uses TRBV28 with TRBJ1-2; 7 nucleotides match TRBD1. The germline CDR1 and CDR2 sequences are MDHEN and SYDVKM. The CDR3 runs 13 residues. V gave up 4 bases and J gave up 2 bases; unmatched junction bases: 1. The CDR3 loop is CASSSQGNYGYTF. DNA of the CDR3: TGTGCCAGCAGTTCACAGGGGAACTATGGCTACACCTTC.

This chain connects TRBV10-2 to TRBJ1-2; possibly TRBD1 for D (6 bases). V was clipped by 3 bases and J by 5 bases, with 13 bases between them. Per germline, CDR1 WSHSY and CDR2 SAAADI. The CDR3 covers 14 residues. The CDR3 region has the DNA TGCGCCAGCAGTGAACAGGGCTTTAGGTATGGCTACACCTTC. This codes for CASSEQGFRYGYTF.

This chain connects TRBV2 to TRBJ2-1; the D gene is possibly TRBD1 (6 bases). The V end was cut by 1 base, the J end by 5 bases, with 12 bases between. The germline CDR1 and CDR2 sequences are SNHLY and FYNNEI. The CDR3 has 15 amino acids. This CDR3 reads CASSEGQGSHNEQFF. CDR3 DNA: TGTGCCAGCAGTGAAGGGCAGGGGAGCCACAATGAGCAGTTCTTC.

The chain couples TRBV27 to TRBJ2-7; TRBD2 aligns across 9 bases. This CDR3 comprises 14 residues. Germline V gene lookup returns CDR1 MNHEY and CDR2 SMNVEV (reference sequence). Unmatched junction bases numbered 5, after V lost 3 bases and J lost 5 bases. The CDR3 reads CASSFGGRVDEQYF. The CDR3 DNA follows: TGTGCCAGCAGTTTCGGCGGGAGGGTCGACGAGCAGTACTTC.

The chain is built from TRBV7-9 and TRBJ2-1, with TRBD2 matching 12 bases. CDR3 length: 17 residues. The V segment lost 0 bases and the J segment 7 bases; nucleotides outside the gene matches: 7. Germline CDR1 reads SEHNR; CDR2 reads FQNEAQ (reference sequence). The CDR3 sequence: CASSLARASGRVNEQFF. Written as DNA, the CDR3 is TGTGCCAGCAGCTTAGCCAGGGCTAGCGGGAGGGTTAATGAGCAGTTCTTC.

This chain connects TRBV6-1 to TRBJ2-1; TRBD2 matches 10 bases. The length of the CDR3 is 13 residues. Looked up from germline, CDR1 is MNHNS and CDR2 is SASEGT. Trimming removed 5 bases from V and 8 bases from J; junction bases left unmatched: 3. The DNA for the CDR3 is TGTGCCAGCAGTAGCCTAGCGGGGGATGAGCAGTTCTTC. This gives the protein CASSSLAGDEQFF.

The chain links TRBV7-2 to TRBJ2-3, with a tentative D call TRBD2 (6 bases). The CDR3 spans 16 residues. Trimming removed 2 bases from V and 2 bases from J, with 14 bases in between. Germline CDR1 SGHTA, CDR2 FQGNSA. In nucleotides, the CDR3 is TGTGCCAGCAGCTTACGGGGTAGCGGACTCACAGATACGCAGTATTTT. This encodes CASSLRGSGLTDTQYF.

In this sample, this clone turned up a few times. The chain uses TRBV6-5 and TRBJ2-3; D remains ambiguous. V lost 4 bases to trimming and J lost 3 bases, with 14 bases between them. The CDR3 is 15 residues long. Germline values: CDR1 MNHEY, CDR2 SVGAGI. The CDR3 here is CASSSFEASTDTQYF. In nucleotides, the CDR3 is TGTGCCAGCAGTTCCTTTGAAGCGAGTACAGATACGCAGTATTTT.

The J gene is TRBJ2-2, the V gene TRBV5-1, with 8 bases aligning to TRBD1. Germline CDR1 is SGHRS and CDR2 is YFSETQ. V shed 5 bases, J shed 12 bases, and the junction held 9 bases outside the gene matches. The CDR3 length is 13 residues. CDR3 DNA sequence: TGCGCCAGCAGGACCTACGGACAGGGAAAGCTGTTTTTT. Encoded protein: CASRTYGQGKLFF. Full variable domain (remainder filled in from reference TRBV5-1 and TRBJ2-2): KAGVTQTPRYLIKTRGQQVTLSCSPISGHRSVSWYQQTPGQGLQFLFEYFSETQRNKGNFPGRFSGRQFSNSRSEMNVSTLELGDSALYLCASRTYGQGKLFFGEGSRLTVL.

The genes are TRBV18 and TRBJ1-3; perhaps TRBD1 as D (5 bases). Trimming took off 6 bases at V and 1 base at J, with 13 bases between the two ends. Looked up from germline, CDR1 is KGHSH and CDR2 is LQKENI. The CDR3 totals 15 residues. CDR3 bases: TGTGCCAGCTCGAAGATTCAGGGTTCTGGAAACACCATATATTTT. This gives the protein CASSKIQGSGNTIYF.